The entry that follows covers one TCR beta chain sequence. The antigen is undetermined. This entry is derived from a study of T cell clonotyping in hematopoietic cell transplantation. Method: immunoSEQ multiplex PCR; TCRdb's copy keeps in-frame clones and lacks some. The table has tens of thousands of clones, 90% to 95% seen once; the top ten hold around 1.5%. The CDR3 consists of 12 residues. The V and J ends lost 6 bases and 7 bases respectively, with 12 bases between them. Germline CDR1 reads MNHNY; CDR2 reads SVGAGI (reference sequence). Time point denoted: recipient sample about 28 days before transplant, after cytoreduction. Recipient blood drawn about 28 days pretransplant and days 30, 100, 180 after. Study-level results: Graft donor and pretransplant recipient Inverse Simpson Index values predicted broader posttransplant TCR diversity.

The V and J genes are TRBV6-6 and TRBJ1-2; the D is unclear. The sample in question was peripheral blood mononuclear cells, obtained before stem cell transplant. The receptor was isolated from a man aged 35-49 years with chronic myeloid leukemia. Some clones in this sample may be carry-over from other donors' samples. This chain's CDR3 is CASRFTLLGYTF. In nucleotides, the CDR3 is TGTGCCAGCAGGTTTACCCTCCTTGGCTACACCTTC.